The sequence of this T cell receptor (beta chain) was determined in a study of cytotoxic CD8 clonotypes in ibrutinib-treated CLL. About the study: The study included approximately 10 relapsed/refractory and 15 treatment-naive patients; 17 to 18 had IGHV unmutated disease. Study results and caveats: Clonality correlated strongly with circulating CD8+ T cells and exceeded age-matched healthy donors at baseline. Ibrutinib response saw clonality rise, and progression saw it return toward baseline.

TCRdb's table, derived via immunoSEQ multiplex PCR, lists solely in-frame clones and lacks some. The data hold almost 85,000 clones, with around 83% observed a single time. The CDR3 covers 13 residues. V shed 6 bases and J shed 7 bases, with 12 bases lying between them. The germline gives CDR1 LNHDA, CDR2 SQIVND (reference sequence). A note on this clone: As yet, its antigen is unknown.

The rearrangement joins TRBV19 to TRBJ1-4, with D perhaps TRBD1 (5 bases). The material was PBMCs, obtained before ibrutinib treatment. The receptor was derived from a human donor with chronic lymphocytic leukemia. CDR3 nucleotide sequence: TGTGCCAGTAGAGTACAGGCAGGTGAAAAACTGTTTTTT. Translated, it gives CASRVQAGEKLFF.